The 22 T cell receptor beta chains reported below all come from one sample, sequenced in a study of blood T cell repertoires in COVID-19. Sequencing used immunoSEQ multiplex PCR; TCRdb keeps in-frame clones, though not all of them. The profile shows about 87,000 clones, about 90% of them singletons. Specimen: peripheral blood. The receptors stem from a human donor with acute or convalescent COVID-19. The donor label of this sample is uncertain.

V is TRBV27 and J is TRBJ2-3, with D maybe TRBD2 (5 bases). The V gene's germline CDR1 is MNHEY and CDR2 SMNVEV (reference sequence). V shed 1 base and J shed 1 base, with 9 bases lying between them. This CDR3 has 15 amino acids. The CDR3 sequence: CASSLFGVGTDTQYF. In DNA form, the CDR3 reads TGTGCCAGCAGTTTATTCGGGGTGGGCACAGATACGCAGTATTTT.

The V gene is TRBV28, the J gene TRBJ1-4, with D tentatively TRBD1 (5 bases). The V end was cut by 9 bases, the J end by 8 bases, with 16 bases between. The CDR3 length is 13 residues. From germline, CDR1 is MDHEN and CDR2 SYDVKM. The CDR3 is CASRTSGEEKLFF. The CDR3 DNA reads TGTGCCAGTCGGACATCCGGAGAGGAAAAACTGTTTTTT.

The J gene is TRBJ2-7, the V gene TRBV27, with 10 positions matching TRBD1. The junction had 6 bases not matched to a gene; V was cut back by 6 bases and J by 4 bases. There are 14 residues in the CDR3. CDR1 is MNHEY, CDR2 SMNVEV, per germline (reference sequence). CDR3 sequence: CASRLRDRGYEQYF. In DNA, the CDR3 is TGTGCCAGCAGACTCCGGGACAGGGGTTACGAGCAGTACTTC.

The chain carries TRBV24-1 and TRBJ1-2, with D possibly matching TRBD1 (6 bases). In germline, CDR1 is KGHDR, CDR2 SFDVKD. Trimming shortened V by 3 bases and J by 4 bases, and 20 bases separated the two germline ends. The CDR3 totals 17 residues. CDR3 loop: CATSDAGGGAHRYGYTF. The DNA of the CDR3 is TGTGCCACCAGTGATGCTGGCGGGGGGGCGCATCGCTATGGCTACACCTTC.

The chain recombines TRBV9 with TRBJ1-2; D gene ambiguous. The V end lost 4 bases, the J end lost 4 bases, and 14 bases lay between the germline ends. Looked up from germline, CDR1 is SGDLS and CDR2 is YYNGEE. This CDR3 comprises 14 residues. The CDR3 sequence: CASSFGPSGYGYTF. The CDR3 DNA sequence: TGTGCCAGCAGCTTCGGTCCTTCGGGCTATGGCTACACCTTC. Complete variable domain (other parts from reference TRBV9 and TRBJ1-2): DSGVTQTPKHLITATGQRVTLRCSPRSGDLSVYWYQQSLDQGLQFLIQYYNGEERAKGNILERFSAQQFPDLHSELNLSSLELGDSALYFCASSFGPSGYGYTFGSGTRLTVV.

The chain recombines TRBV19 with TRBJ1-3; D is possibly TRBD1 (6 bases). There are 15 residues in the CDR3. Deletions cut 3 bases from V and 0 bases from J, with 9 bases between. Germline V CDR1 and CDR2: LNHDA, SQIVND (reference sequence). CDR3 bases: TGTGCCAGTAGTATGCGGACAGACTCTGGAAACACCATATATTTT. Its translation is CASSMRTDSGNTIYF.

The rearrangement links TRBV11-2 to TRBJ1-1; 8 nucleotides agree with TRBD1. Trimming took 2 bases from V and 6 from J; bases not matched to a gene: 11. The CDR3 is 16 amino acids. Germline lookup yields CDR1 SGHAT and CDR2 FQNNGV. This CDR3 reads CASSLPSGQGTAEAFF. For the CDR3, the DNA is TGTGCCAGCAGCTTACCTAGCGGACAGGGTACCGCTGAAGCTTTCTTT.

The chain employs TRBV28 and TRBJ1-2; 12 nucleotides align to TRBD1. Germline V gene lookup returns CDR1 MDHEN and CDR2 SYDVKM. The CDR3 spans 13 residues. The junction had 5 bases not matched to a gene; V was cut back by 7 bases and J by 8 bases. The CDR3 loop reads CASTGGTGGGYTF. The CDR3, as DNA: TGTGCCAGCACCGGCGGGACAGGGGGCGGCTACACCTTC.

This rearrangement joins TRBV5-1 to TRBJ2-2, with 8 bases that match TRBD2. The CDR3 sequence is 15 residues long. CDR1 SGHRS and CDR2 YFSETQ come from the germline V gene. The V segment lost 6 bases and the J segment 0 bases; nucleotides outside the gene matches: 4. The CDR3 DNA sequence: TGCGCCAGCACCGCTAGCGGGCCGAACACCGGGGAGCTGTTTTTT. This codes for CASTASGPNTGELFF.

The J gene is TRBJ2-7, the V gene TRBV7-9, with D possibly matching TRBD2 (6 bases). The CDR3 is made up of 17 amino acids. CDR1 and CDR2 from the germline V gene are SEHNR and FQNEAQ (reference sequence). V was shortened by 5 bases and J by 2 bases, with 22 bases between the two germline ends. CDR3 coding DNA: TGTGCCAGCAGCCCTCTGGTGGAGGGTCCAGGTGCCTACGAGCAGTACTTC. The encoded protein is CASSPLVEGPGAYEQYF.

This clone was observed a handful of times. This chain uses TRBV4-3 with TRBJ1-6, with D unclear. This CDR3 is 13 amino acids long. Deletions cut 1 base from V and 10 bases from J, with 8 bases between. Germline V gene lookup returns CDR1 LGHNA and CDR2 YSLEER. CDR3 nucleotides: TGCGCCAGCAGCCAAGTGAGGGAATCACCCCTCCACTTT. It specifies CASSQVRESPLHF.

The genes are TRBV28 and TRBJ2-7, with 10 positions matching TRBD1. Germline assignment: CDR1 MDHEN and CDR2 SYDVKM. Losses at the gene ends were 3 bases for V and 3 bases for J; bases not matched to a gene: 5. This CDR3 spans 15 amino acids. CDR3: CASSFAGTGVYEQYF. The CDR3 coding sequence is TGTGCCAGCAGTTTCGCCGGGACAGGGGTCTACGAGCAGTACTTC.

On this clone: Sequence at one end of the junction differs from germline and may be a read error. The chain is built from TRBV7-2 and TRBJ2-7; D is uncertain. The CDR3 is 13 amino acids. Germline CDR1 is SGHTA and CDR2 is FQGNSA. CDR3 residues: CASSLAGQLPYSF. The CDR3 DNA is TGTGCCAGCAGCTTAGCTGGTCAACTCCCTTACTCATTC.

The chain couples TRBV28 to TRBJ2-3; 10 bases are shared with TRBD1. This CDR3 region has 15 residues. Germline V lookup: CDR1 MDHEN, CDR2 SYDVKM. With 5 bases clipped from V and 3 bases from J, the junction kept 5 bases outside the gene matches. The CDR3 protein is CASSAPDRGTDTQYF. The CDR3 DNA reads TGTGCCAGCAGTGCCCCGGACAGGGGGACAGATACGCAGTATTTT.

The chain employs TRBV9 and TRBJ1-3; TRBD1 agrees at 8 bases. The CDR3 contains 16 residues. The J segment lost 0 bases and the V segment lost 4 bases, leaving 6 bases of the junction unmatched. Germline CDR1 SGDLS, CDR2 YYNGEE. CDR3 region: CASSSLDRDSGNTIYF. CDR3 bases: TGTGCCAGCAGCTCCTTGGACAGGGACTCTGGAAACACCATATATTTT.

The genes are TRBV28 and TRBJ2-2; 9 positions agree with TRBD2. Germline lookup yields CDR1 MDHEN and CDR2 SYDVKM. The V and J ends lost 3 bases and 5 bases, in that order; junction bases with no gene match: 7. The CDR3 consists of 16 residues. The CDR3 region has the DNA TGTGCCAGCAGTTTGGCGGGGGGGCCACCTACCGGGGAGCTGTTTTTT. It specifies CASSLAGGPPTGELFF.

CDR3 region: CASSTVTGWMNTEAFF. As DNA, the CDR3 is TGTGCCAGCAGCACGGTGACAGGCTGGATGAACACTGAAGCTTTCTTT. This chain connects TRBV7-2 to TRBJ1-1; D is perhaps TRBD1 (6 bases). The germline V gene encodes CDR1 SGHTA and CDR2 FQGNSA. The CDR3 consists of 16 residues. The V end was cut by 5 bases, the J end by 0 bases, with 16 bases between.

The V call is TRBV11-3, the J call TRBJ2-2; D uncertain. Trimming shortened V by 3 bases and J by 2 bases, and 7 bases separated the two germline ends. Germline loops: CDR1 SGHNT, CDR2 YENEEA. The CDR3 extends over 14 amino acids. DNA of the CDR3: TGTGCCAGCAGCTTTGGCATAAACACCGGGGAGCTGTTTTTT. It specifies CASSFGINTGELFF.

This clone occurred a few times. This sequence joins TRBV5-1 and TRBJ2-2; 8 bases are shared with TRBD1. The CDR3 is made up of 15 amino acids. Germline CDR1 reads SGHRS; CDR2 reads YFSETQ. V gave up 4 bases and J gave up 5 bases; unmatched junction bases: 7. The CDR3 DNA reads as TGCGCCAGCAGCCTCGGACAGGGTTTTACCGGGGAGCTGTTTTTT. Protein sequence: CASSLGQGFTGELFF.

The chain recombines TRBV2 with TRBJ2-7; 9 bases agree with TRBD1. Per the germline V gene, CDR1 is SNHLY and CDR2 is FYNNEI. J was trimmed by 1 base and V by 6 bases; bases with no gene match: 4. The CDR3 has 14 amino acids. CDR3 protein: CASRRTGVSYEQYF. The CDR3 nucleotides are TGTGCCAGCAGACGGACAGGGGTGTCCTACGAGCAGTACTTC.

The chain uses TRBV12-5 and TRBJ2-7; D uncertain. Deletions cut 6 bases from V and 4 bases from J, with 7 bases between. The CDR3 contains 11 residues. Looked up from germline, CDR1 is LGHNT and CDR2 is FRNRAP. CDR3 sequence: CASGLGYEQYF. For the CDR3, the DNA is TGTGCTAGTGGACTCGGGTACGAGCAGTACTTC. The whole variable domain, filled in from reference TRBV12-5 and TRBJ2-7, reads DARVTQTPRHKVTEMGQEVTMRCQPILGHNTVFWYRQTMMQGLELLAYFRNRAPLDDSGMPKDRFSAEMPDATLATLKIQPSEPRDSAVYFCASGLGYEQYFGPGTRLTVT.

The chain uses TRBV6-5 and TRBJ2-5; unclear D gene. Per the germline V gene, CDR1 is MNHEY and CDR2 is SVGAGI. V shed 6 bases and J shed 2 bases, with 13 bases lying between them. The CDR3 sequence is 14 residues long. The CDR3 region is CASRVWARQETQYF. DNA of the CDR3: TGTGCCAGCAGGGTCTGGGCGCGTCAAGAGACCCAGTACTTC.